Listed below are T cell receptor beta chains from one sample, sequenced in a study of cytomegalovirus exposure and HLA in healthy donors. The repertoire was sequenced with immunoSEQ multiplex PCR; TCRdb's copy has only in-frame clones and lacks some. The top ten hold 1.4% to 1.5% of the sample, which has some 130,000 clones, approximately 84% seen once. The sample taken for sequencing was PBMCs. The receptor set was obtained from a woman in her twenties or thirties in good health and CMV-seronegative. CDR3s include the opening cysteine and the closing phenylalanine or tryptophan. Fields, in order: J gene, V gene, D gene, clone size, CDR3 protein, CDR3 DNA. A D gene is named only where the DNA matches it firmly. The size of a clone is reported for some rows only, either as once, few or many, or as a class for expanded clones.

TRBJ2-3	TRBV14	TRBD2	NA	CASSHLLAGGFRTDTQYF	TGTGCCAGCAGCCACCTACTAGCGGGGGGTTTCCGCACAGATACGCAGTATTTT
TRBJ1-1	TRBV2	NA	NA	CASTNLQGNTEAFF	TGTGCCAGCACTAATCTCCAGGGAAACACTGAAGCTTTCTTT
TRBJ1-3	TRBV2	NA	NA	CASSELTGKGNTIYF	TGTGCCAGCAGTGAACTAACAGGGAAGGGAAACACCATATATTTT
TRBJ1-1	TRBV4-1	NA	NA	CASSQDSWTEAFF	TGCGCCAGCAGCCAAGACAGTTGGACTGAAGCTTTCTTT
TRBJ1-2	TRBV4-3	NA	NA	CASSQEMASHYGGYTF	TGCGCCAGCAGCCAAGAAATGGCCTCGCACTATGGGGGCTACACCTTC
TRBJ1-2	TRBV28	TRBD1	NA	CASSPGTALYYGYTF	TGTGCCAGCAGTCCGGGGACAGCACTATACTATGGCTACACCTTC
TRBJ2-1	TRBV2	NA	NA	CASSPTGRHNEQFF	TGTGCCAGCAGTCCGACAGGCCGGCACAATGAGCAGTTCTTC
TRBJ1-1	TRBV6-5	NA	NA	CASRDSRGKFEAFF	TGTGCCAGCAGGGATAGCAGGGGTAAATTTGAAGCTTTCTTT
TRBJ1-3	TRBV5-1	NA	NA	CASSLAQFGNTIYF	TGCGCCAGCAGCTTGGCTCAGTTTGGAAACACCATATATTTT
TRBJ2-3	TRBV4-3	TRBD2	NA	CASSQEGLAGSPTDTQYF	TGCGCCAGCAGCCAAGAAGGACTAGCGGGGTCCCCTACAGATACGCAGTATTTT
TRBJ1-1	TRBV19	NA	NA	CASSIERQPNTEAFF	TGTGCCAGTAGTATAGAGAGACAGCCGAACACTGAAGCTTTCTTT
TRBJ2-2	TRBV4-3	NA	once	CASSQDGRTTGELFF	TGCGCCAGCAGCCAAGATGGGAGGACCACCGGGGAGCTGTTTTTT
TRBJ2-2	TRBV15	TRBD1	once	CATSRDQGAAGELFF	TGTGCCACCAGCAGAGACCAGGGGGCAGCCGGGGAGCTGTTTTTT
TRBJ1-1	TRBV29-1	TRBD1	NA	CSGRRGQGGTEAFF	TGCAGCGGAAGAAGGGGACAGGGAGGAACTGAAGCTTTCTTT
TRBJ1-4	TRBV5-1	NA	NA	CASSLESGYEKLFF	TGCGCCAGCAGCTTGGAATCGGGTTATGAAAAACTGTTTTTT
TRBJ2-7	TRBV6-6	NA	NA	CASSPARYEQYF	TGTGCCAGCTCCCCCGCGCGGTACGAGCAGTACTTC
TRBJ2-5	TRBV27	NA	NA	CASSPWGRPETQYF	TGTGCCAGCAGTCCGTGGGGGAGGCCGGAGACCCAGTACTTC
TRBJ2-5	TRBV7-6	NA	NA	CASSPGSSVVLETQYF	TGTGCCAGCAGCCCTGGGTCTAGCGTTGTATTAGAGACCCAGTACTTC
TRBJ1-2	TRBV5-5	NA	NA	CASSHAGTLNSYGYTF	TGTGCCAGCAGCCACGCGGGGACTCTAAATTCTTATGGCTACACCTTC
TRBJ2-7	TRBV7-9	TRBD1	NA	CASSPTRTGGYYEQYF	TGTGCCAGCAGCCCCACCCGGACAGGGGGGTACTACGAGCAGTACTTC
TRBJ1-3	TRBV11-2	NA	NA	CASSHQAGQGTKGNTIYF	TGTGCCAGCAGCCATCAAGCCGGGCAGGGAACAAAGGGAAACACCATATATTTT
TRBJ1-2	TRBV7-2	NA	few	CASSLDRYGYTF	TGTGCCAGCAGCTTAGACAGATATGGCTACACCTTC
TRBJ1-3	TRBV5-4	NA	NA	CASSSDTYSGNTIYF	TGTGCCAGCAGCTCGGACACCTACTCTGGAAACACCATATATTTT
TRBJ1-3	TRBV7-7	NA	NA	CASSPGGPGNTIYF	TGTGCTAGCAGTCCGGGAGGTCCTGGAAACACCATATATTTT
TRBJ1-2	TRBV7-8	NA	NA	CASSPNRVGRGYTF	TGTGCCAGCAGCCCGAACAGGGTCGGGCGGGGCTACACCTTC
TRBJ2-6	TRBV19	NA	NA	CASRTGKSGANVLTF	TGTGCCAGTAGAACAGGGAAATCTGGGGCCAACGTCCTGACTTTC
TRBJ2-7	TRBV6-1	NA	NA	CASSEEFSYEQYF	TGTGCCAGCAGTGAGGAGTTCTCCTACGAGCAGTACTTC
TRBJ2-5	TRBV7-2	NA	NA	CASSLGGKGYQETQYF	TGTGCCAGCAGCTTAGGAGGAAAGGGGTACCAAGAGACCCAGTACTTC
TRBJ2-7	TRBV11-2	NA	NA	CASRSVRGRGFGEQYF	TGTGCCAGCAGATCCGTCCGGGGCCGGGGGTTTGGCGAGCAGTACTTC
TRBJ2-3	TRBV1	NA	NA	CTSSQDRDGGCTDTQYF	TGCACCAGCAGCCAAGATCGGGACGGGGGATGCACAGATACGCAGTATTTT
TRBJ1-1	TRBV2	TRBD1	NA	CASSAADRANSEAFF	TGTGCCAGCAGTGCAGCGGACAGGGCTAACTCAGAAGCTTTCTTT
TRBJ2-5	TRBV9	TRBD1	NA	CASSKWDRGQETQYF	TGTGCCAGCAGCAAATGGGACAGGGGCCAAGAGACCCAGTACTTC
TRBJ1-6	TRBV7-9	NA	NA	CASSSTGSYNSPLHF	TGTGCCAGCAGCAGTACAGGCTCCTATAATTCACCCCTCCACTTT
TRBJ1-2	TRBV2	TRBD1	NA	CASSELRPGGAYGYTF	TGTGCCAGCAGTGAGTTAAGGCCAGGGGGCGCGTATGGCTACACCTTC
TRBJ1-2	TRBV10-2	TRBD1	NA	CASSFAGQNYGYTF	TGCGCCAGCAGCTTCGCGGGACAGAACTATGGCTACACCTTC
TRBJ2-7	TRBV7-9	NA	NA	CASSPLFKSSHYEQYF	TGTGCCAGCAGCCCCCTATTCAAGTCGTCCCACTACGAGCAGTACTTC
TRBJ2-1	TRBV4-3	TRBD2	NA	CASSHLPGGGNYNEQFF	TGCGCCAGCAGCCATCTACCCGGGGGGGGTAACTACAATGAGCAGTTCTTC
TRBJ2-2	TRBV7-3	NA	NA	CASSRTSTGELFF	TGTGCCAGCAGCCGTACAAGCACCGGGGAGCTGTTTTTT
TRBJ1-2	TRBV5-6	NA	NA	CASSLPGDYGYTF	TGTGCCAGCAGCTTGCCAGGGGACTATGGCTACACCTTC
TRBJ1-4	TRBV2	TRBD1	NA	CASSLGQANEKLFF	TGTGCCAGCAGCTTGGGACAGGCTAATGAAAAACTGTTTTTT
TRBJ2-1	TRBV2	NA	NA	CASRPGGYNEQFF	TGTGCCAGCAGACCTGGGGGGTACAATGAGCAGTTCTTC
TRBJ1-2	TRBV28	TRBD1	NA	CASSLGQNYGYTF	TGTGCCAGCAGCCTGGGACAGAACTATGGCTACACCTTC
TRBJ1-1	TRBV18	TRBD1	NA	CASSLDRGLNTEAFF	TGTGCCAGCTCACTCGACAGGGGGCTGAACACTGAAGCTTTCTTT
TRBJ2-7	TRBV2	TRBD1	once	CASSETRTGSEQYF	TGTGCCAGCAGTGAAACAAGGACAGGGTCCGAGCAGTACTTC
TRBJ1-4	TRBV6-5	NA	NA	CASTKTSGDVGKLFF	TGTGCCAGCACCAAAACGTCCGGAGACGTGGGAAAACTGTTTTTT
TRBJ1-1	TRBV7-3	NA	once	CASSPRTGSEAFF	TGTGCCAGCAGCCCTCGGACGGGGTCTGAAGCTTTCTTT
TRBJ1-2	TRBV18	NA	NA	CASSPKGGNYGYTF	TGTGCCAGCTCACCAAAGGGAGGGAACTATGGCTACACCTTC